The 21 T cell receptor beta chains listed next were all sequenced from one sample in a study of blood T cells in healthy people across ages. The use of a sample-barcoded 5' primer and a J-beta primer mix characterized a second PCR of roughly 7 to 12 cycles. One entry per CDR3 protein results from TCRdb running MiXCR on the 5' RACE reads. In the table there are about 800,000 distinct CDR3 sequences, 20% to 25% of which are singletons. A further study also used this sample, focusing on T cells of mothers and their children.

The sequencing sample was made of blood. The receptors here all came from a boy aged 10-17 years in good health.

The chain links TRBV9 to TRBJ2-5; perhaps TRBD1 as D (5 bases). The better agreement between TRBJ2-1 and the DNA end casts doubt on the J call. Germline CDR1 reads SGDLS; CDR2 reads YYNGEE. The CDR3 covers 17 residues. CDR3 coding DNA: TGTGCCAGCAGCGCGGTACTCACAGGTGCCCCAGTTAATGAGCAGTTCTTC. It codes for CASSAVLTGAPVNEQFF.

The chain employs TRBV20-1 and TRBJ2-3; TRBD2 aligns across 9 bases. After removal of 0 bases from V and 8 bases from J, the junction contained 12 bases not matched to a gene. The CDR3 contains 16 residues. Germline V gene sequence: CDR1 DFQATT, CDR2 SNEGSKA (reference sequence). CDR3: CSARDLASGTWGTQYF. CDR3 DNA: TGCAGTGCTAGAGATTTGGCTAGCGGGACGTGGGGTACGCAGTATTTT.

The V call is TRBV4-1, the J call TRBJ2-7; 11 bases line up with TRBD2. CDR1 is MGHRA and CDR2 is YSYEKL in the germline V gene. The length of the CDR3 is 15 residues. Trimming removed 1 base from V and 4 bases from J; junction bases left unmatched: 3. Written as DNA, the CDR3 is TGCGCCAGCAGCCAAGTGGGGACTAGCGGTTACGAGCAGTACTTC. Amino acid sequence: CASSQVGTSGYEQYF.

This clonotype was seen a few times. The genes are TRBV7-9 and TRBJ2-5, with D maybe TRBD2 (5 bases). Judging by the DNA end, TRBJ2-1 fits better; the J call may be wrong. This CDR3 has 15 amino acids. CDR1 and CDR2 from the germline V gene are SEHNR and FQNEAQ (reference sequence). CDR3 nucleotide sequence: TGTGCCAGCAGCTTAACGGACTTGACCCGCAATGAGCAGTTCTTC. This sequence encodes CASSLTDLTRNEQFF.

The V gene is TRBV6-5, the J gene TRBJ1-1; D not certain. Trimming took off 2 bases at V and 1 base at J, with 8 bases between the two ends. Germline V gene lookup returns CDR1 MNHEY and CDR2 SVGAGI. This CDR3 is 14 amino acids long. The CDR3 bases are TGTGCCAGCAGTTACATACTGGGGAACACTGAAGCTTTCTTT. Translation gives CASSYILGNTEAFF.

The gene calls are TRBV20-1 and TRBJ2-1; D ambiguous. Germline CDR1 and CDR2: DFQATT and SNEGSKA (reference sequence). CDR3 length: 14 amino acids. V was clipped by 0 bases and J by 10 bases, with 16 bases between them. CDR3 DNA: TGCAGTGCTAGAGATTCCTACGCTCCCTGGGAGCAGTTCTTC. It is translated as CSARDSYAPWEQFF.

This clonotype was recorded a few times. CDR3 in amino acids: CATSRMERTYQETQYF. The CDR3, as DNA: TGTGCCACCAGCAGAATGGAGCGGACTTACCAAGAGACCCAGTACTTC. This chain joins TRBV15 and TRBJ2-5, with D perhaps matching TRBD2 (5 bases). CDR3 length: 16 amino acids. CDR1 LNHNV and CDR2 YYDKDF come from the germline V gene (reference sequence). V was trimmed by 2 bases and J by 0 bases, leaving 13 bases between them.

This clonotype has more than one count but fewer than ten. CDR3 in amino acids: CASSEAGSSYNEQFF. CDR3 nucleotides: TGCGCCAGCAGTGAGGCGGGGAGCTCCTACAATGAGCAGTTCTTC. This rearrangement joins TRBV4-3 to TRBJ2-1, with a possible D match to TRBD2 (6 bases). CDR1 and CDR2 (germline): LGHNA, YSLEER. Trimming left V 6 bases short and J 0 bases short, with 12 bases between. This CDR3 is 15 amino acids long.

V is TRBV6-5 and J is TRBJ2-1, with D tentatively TRBD1 (5 bases). The V end was cut by 7 bases, the J end by 10 bases, with 11 bases between. CDR1 and CDR2 (germline): MNHEY, SVGAGI. The CDR3 runs 11 residues. CDR3 sequence (DNA): TGTGCCAGCAAGGGGCAGGGCGAGCAGTTCTTC. Its translation is CASKGQGEQFF.

The sample holds a few counts of this clonotype. The conserved phenylalanine or tryptophan normally closing the CDR3 is absent here, so this likely arose from a read error. The genes are TRBV7-9 and TRBJ2-7; D might be TRBD2 (5 bases). V lost 7 bases, J lost 7 bases, and 14 bases lay in between. The germline V gene encodes CDR1 SEHNR and CDR2 FQNEAQ (reference sequence). The CDR3 totals 12 residues. CDR3 loop: CASMSASGEQYL. The CDR3 region has the DNA TGTGCCAGCATGTCTGCATCGGGGGAGCAGTACCTC.

This clonotype came up a few times. The chain uses TRBV20-1 and TRBJ1-5; D not certain. CDR1 DFQATT and CDR2 SNEGSKA come from the germline V gene (reference sequence). Trimming cost V 6 bases and J 5 bases, with 20 bases left between them. The CDR3 consists of 15 residues. The CDR3 DNA reads as TGCAGTGCCCAGACCCCAAGCTGGCTCGATCAGCCCCAGCATTTT. Protein: CSAQTPSWLDQPQHF.

The table lists this clonotype with a few counts. This sequence joins TRBV9 and TRBJ2-5; D remains ambiguous. The V gene lost 0 bases and the J gene lost 5 bases, with 11 bases spanning the gap. The CDR3 spans 14 residues. Germline CDR1 and CDR2: SGDLS and YYNGEE. CDR3 DNA: TGTGCCAGCAGCGTAGGAGGTATGGCGGAGACCCAGTACTTC. Protein sequence: CASSVGGMAETQYF.

This chain uses TRBV3-1 with TRBJ2-5; TRBD1 matches at 7 bases. TRBJ2-7 matches the DNA end more closely, so the J call is doubtful. The germline CDR1 and CDR2 sequences are LGHDT and YNNKEL (reference sequence). The CDR3 contains 13 residues. This CDR3 is CASSLLGTDEQYF. The CDR3 bases are TGTGCCAGCAGCCTTTTAGGGACAGACGAGCAGTACTTC.

This clonotype occurred a few times. The chain recombines TRBV7-8 with TRBJ2-3, with D hard to call. The V end lost 1 base, the J end lost 5 bases, and 10 bases lay between the germline ends. The CDR3 totals 14 residues. CDR1 and CDR2 (germline): SGHVS, FQNEAQ. The CDR3 spells CASSLVGSLDTQYF. The CDR3 nucleotides are TGTGCCAGCAGCTTAGTGGGAAGTTTAGATACGCAGTATTTT.

This clonotype was observed a handful of times. The CDR3 loop is CASSSQSLGNSPLHF. CDR3 in DNA: TGTGCCAGCAGCTCCCAGTCCCTGGGGAATTCACCCCTCCACTTT. V gene TRBV11-2 combines with J gene TRBJ1-6; D is uncertain. Germline values: CDR1 SGHAT, CDR2 FQNNGV. The length of the CDR3 is 15 residues. Trimming removed 4 bases from V and 7 bases from J, with 14 bases in between.

The chain uses TRBV5-1 and TRBJ1-1; D remains unclear. Trimming stripped 2 bases from V and 6 bases from J, with 17 bases between. This CDR3 spans 15 amino acids. Germline loops: CDR1 SGHRS, CDR2 YFSETQ. For the CDR3, the DNA is TGCGCCAGCAGCTTCCGAGACCGACGGACCCCTGAAGCTTTCTTT. It specifies CASSFRDRRTPEAFF.

This chain connects TRBV19 to TRBJ2-7; D possibly corresponds to TRBD2 (5 bases). The CDR3 consists of 13 residues. From germline, CDR1 is LNHDA and CDR2 SQIVND (reference sequence). V lost 1 base and J 3 bases, leaving 7 bases between the germline ends. CDR3: CASSIAGNYEQYF. CDR3 sequence (DNA): TGTGCCAGTAGTATAGCGGGGAACTACGAGCAGTACTTC. Filled out from reference TRBV19 and TRBJ2-7, the complete variable domain reads DGGITQSPKYLFRKEGQNVTLSCEQNLNHDAMYWYRQDPGQGLRLIYYSQIVNDFQKGDIAEGYSVSREKKESFPLTVTSAQKNPTAFYLCASSIAGNYEQYFGPGTRLTVT.

This rearrangement joins TRBV29-1 to TRBJ1-1; 11 bases map to TRBD1. The CDR3 consists of 14 residues. Germline assignment: CDR1 SQVTM and CDR2 ANQGSEA. Trimming took 4 bases from V and 5 from J; bases not matched to a gene: 6. The CDR3 DNA reads as TGCAGCGTTGTAGGACAGGGGGCGCTTACTGAAGCTTTCTTT. Amino acids: CSVVGQGALTEAFF.

This chain links TRBV28 with TRBJ2-5; D ambiguous. The V gene lost 7 bases and the J gene lost 2 bases, with 14 bases spanning the gap. Germline V CDR1 and CDR2: MDHEN, SYDVKM. CDR3 length: 14 amino acids. CDR3: CASKKGVWQETQYF. The CDR3 coding sequence is TGTGCCAGCAAAAAGGGTGTGTGGCAAGAGACCCAGTACTTC.

This clonotype turned up a few times. CDR3 nucleotide sequence: TGCAGTGCTAGAGCCAGTTCAGTTGGCTACACCTTC. It is translated as CSARASSVGYTF. This sequence joins TRBV20-1 and TRBJ1-2, with unresolved D. Germline values: CDR1 DFQATT, CDR2 SNEGSKA (reference sequence). The CDR3 consists of 12 residues. V lost 1 base and J 7 bases, leaving 10 bases between the germline ends.

V is TRBV6-5 and J is TRBJ1-1; D not certain. This CDR3 contains 11 residues. The ends were cut back, 2 bases at V and 9 bases at J, with 7 bases in the middle. Germline V lookup: CDR1 MNHEY, CDR2 SVGAGI. The chain's CDR3 is CASSYGRQAFF. CDR3 coding DNA: TGTGCCAGCAGTTACGGCAGGCAAGCTTTCTTT.